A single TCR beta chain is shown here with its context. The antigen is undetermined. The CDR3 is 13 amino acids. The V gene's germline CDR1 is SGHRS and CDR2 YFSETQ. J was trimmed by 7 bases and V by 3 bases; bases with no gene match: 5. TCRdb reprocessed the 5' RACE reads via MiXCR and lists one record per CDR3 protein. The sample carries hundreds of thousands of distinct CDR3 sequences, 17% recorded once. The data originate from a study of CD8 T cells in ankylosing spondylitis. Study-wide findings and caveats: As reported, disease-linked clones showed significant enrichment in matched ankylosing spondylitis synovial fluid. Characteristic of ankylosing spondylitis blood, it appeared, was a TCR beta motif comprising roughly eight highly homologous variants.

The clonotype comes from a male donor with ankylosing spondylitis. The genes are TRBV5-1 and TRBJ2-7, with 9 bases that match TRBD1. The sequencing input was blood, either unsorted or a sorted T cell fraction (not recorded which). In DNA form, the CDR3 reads TGCGCCAGCAGCTCACAGGGGGCGCTGGAGCAGTACTTC. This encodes CASSSQGALEQYF.